A selection of T cell receptor beta chains follows, all from one sample in a study of somatic mutations in cytotoxic T cells in rheumatoid arthritis. Assay used: immunoSEQ multiplex PCR; TCRdb lists only in-frame clones, some missing. Among roughly 4,500 clones listed, 55% to 75% were seen once. Sequencing input: CD8+ T cells sorted from blood. These receptors were obtained from an adult with rheumatoid arthritis. Both conserved end residues are part of each CDR3. D genes are given only for firm matches. Some rows have no size entry. The others give once, few or many, or a class for an expanded clone.

CDR3 length,clone size,D gene,J gene,V gene,CDR3 protein,CDR3 DNA
15,.,TRBD2,TRBJ2-7,TRBV6-5,CASTPGGAGASEQYF,TGTGCCAGCACCCCCGGGGGGGCAGGGGCGAGCGAGCAGTACTTC
13,.,.,TRBJ2-5,TRBV5-4,CASSSSHQETQYF,TGTGCCAGCAGCTCCTCCCATCAAGAGACCCAGTACTTC
12,.,.,TRBJ2-1,TRBV6-6,CASSRPYNEQFF,TGTGCCAGCAGTCGACCTTACAATGAGCAGTTCTTC
14,few,TRBD1,TRBJ2-5,TRBV19,CASRRDRASKTQYF,TGTGCCAGCCGCCGGGACAGGGCTTCGAAGACCCAGTACTTC
12,.,.,TRBJ2-7,TRBV6-6,CASSPSPYEQYF,TGTGCCAGCAGTCCGTCCCCCTACGAGCAGTACTTC
15,.,TRBD1,TRBJ2-7,TRBV9,CASSGSGTGGSEQYF,TGTGCCAGCAGCGGCTCCGGGACAGGGGGTTCCGAGCAGTACTTC
16,once,.,TRBJ2-1,TRBV18,CASSLQRGGTYNEQFF,TGTGCCAGCTCACTCCAGAGGGGGGGGACCTACAATGAGCAGTTCTTC
17,.,.,TRBJ2-4,TRBV12-5,CASGLGGGGGFENIQYF,TGTGCTAGTGGTTTGGGGGGTGGGGGAGGATTTGAAAACATTCAGTACTTC
13,.,.,TRBJ2-1,TRBV12-5,CASVRGGRNEQFF,TGTGCTAGTGTTCGAGGGGGAAGGAATGAGCAGTTCTTC
17,.,TRBD2,TRBJ2-1,TRBV11-2,CASRPRWGSGVYNEQFF,TGTGCCAGCAGACCACGTTGGGGTAGCGGGGTTTACAATGAGCAGTTCTTC
17,.,.,TRBJ1-4,TRBV5-4,CASSQDVARVANEKLFF,TGCGCCAGCAGCCAAGATGTCGCCCGGGTAGCTAATGAAAAACTGTTTTTT
16,.,.,TRBJ2-2,TRBV19,CASSLKILTHTGELFF,TGTGCCAGTAGCCTAAAAATCCTGACACACACCGGGGAGCTGTTTTTT
17,.,TRBD2,TRBJ2-3,TRBV5-1,CASSTLSGGAAADTQYF,TGCGCCAGCTCCACCCTTAGCGGGGGGGCCGCCGCAGATACGCAGTATTTT
14,.,.,TRBJ1-4,TRBV7-9,CASSLGPLDEKLFF,TGTGCCAGCAGCTTAGGACCACTGGATGAAAAACTGTTTTTT
17,.,TRBD1,TRBJ1-4,TRBV7-6,CASVTGGRFATNEKLFF,TGTGCCAGCGTTACAGGGGGAAGGTTTGCAACTAATGAAAAACTGTTTTTT
14,few,.,TRBJ1-4,TRBV7-9,CASSLSGSNEKLFF,TGTGCCAGCAGCTTATCGGGGTCTAATGAAAAACTGTTTTTT
12,few,.,TRBJ2-7,TRBV7-9,CASSLAVDEQYF,TGTGCCAGCAGCTTAGCGGTGGACGAGCAGTACTTC
13,.,.,TRBJ2-1,TRBV5-6,CASSLELHNEQFF,TGTGCCAGCAGCTTGGAGCTCCACAATGAGCAGTTCTTC
14,.,TRBD1,TRBJ2-3,TRBV6-4,CASSEAGGTDTQYF,TGTGCCAGCAGTGAGGCAGGGGGAACAGATACGCAGTATTTT
15,.,.,TRBJ2-1,TRBV11-1,CASSLDRGSYNEQFF,TGTGCCAGCAGCCTAGACCGCGGCTCCTACAATGAGCAGTTCTTC
19,.,.,TRBJ2-1,TRBV7-9,CASSSPGVAPTISYNEQFF,TGTGCCAGCAGCTCCCCCGGGGTAGCGCCAACTATATCCTACAATGAGCAGTTCTTC
17,once,.,TRBJ1-5,TRBV4-1,CASSQDYRTASNQPQHF,TGCGCCAGCAGCCAAGATTATCGGACAGCTAGCAATCAGCCCCAGCATTTT
17,.,TRBD1,TRBJ1-2,TRBV2,CASTNSPGQGVRYGYTF,TGTGCCAGCACTAATTCACCAGGACAGGGGGTGCGCTATGGCTACACCTTC
16,.,.,TRBJ1-2,TRBV2,CASSGPRREERYGYTF,TGTGCCAGCAGTGGTCCCCGCCGAGAGGAGCGCTATGGCTACACCTTC
11,.,.,TRBJ2-7,TRBV7-2,CASSLFREQYF,TGTGCCAGCAGCCTATTCCGGGAGCAGTACTTC
13,.,.,TRBJ1-2,TRBV5-4,CASSLDRDYGYTF,TGTGCCAGCAGCTTGGACAGGGACTATGGCTACACCTTC
15,.,.,TRBJ1-1,TRBV11-2,CASSYSDREVAEAFF,TGTGCCAGCAGCTATTCGGACCGGGAGGTTGCTGAAGCTTTCTTT
13,.,.,TRBJ2-1,TRBV9,CASSGGLLDEQFF,TGTGCCAGCAGCGGGGGACTCTTGGATGAGCAGTTCTTC
14,large,.,TRBJ2-3,TRBV9,CASSVEPGADTQYF,TGTGCCAGCAGCGTAGAGCCAGGGGCAGATACGCAGTATTTT